The 4 T cell receptor beta chains given below trace back to one sample, sequenced in a study of T-cell reconstitution after alpha-beta-depleted transplantation in children. The TCRbeta library was prepared with unique molecular identifiers. TCRdb redid the calling of the PCR reads with MiXCR, one entry per CDR3 protein. The sample has about 400,000 distinct CDR3 sequences, about a fifth seen once. The material sequenced was PBMCs from the stem cell graft donor, taken from the stem cell graft. These receptors all come from a human donor who donated a stem cell graft to a child with acute myeloid leukemia.

This clonotype was detected only a few times. The rearrangement uses TRBV20-1 and TRBJ2-6, with a tentative D call TRBD1 (6 bases). The CDR3 contains 15 residues. Between the trimmed V and J ends, which lost 6 bases and 4 bases, there was a span of 16 bases. Per the germline V gene, CDR1 is DFQATT and CDR2 is SNEGSKA (reference sequence). CDR3 coding DNA: TGCAGTGCCAGACCTCAGGGGACCGGGGCCAACGTCCTGACTTTC. Translation gives CSARPQGTGANVLTF.

In its sample, this clonotype was seen a few times. The V and J genes are TRBV4-2 and TRBJ1-2; the D gene is possibly TRBD1 (5 bases). CDR3 length: 15 amino acids. V lost 0 bases to trimming and J lost 3 bases, with 11 bases between them. The germline V gene has CDR1 LGHNA and CDR2 YNFKEQ. This CDR3 reads CASSQDQGPDYGYTF. The CDR3 nucleotides read TGTGCCAGCAGCCAAGATCAGGGCCCGGACTATGGCTACACCTTC.

The chain couples TRBV4-2 to TRBJ2-3; 7 positions match TRBD1. From germline, CDR1 is LGHNA and CDR2 YNFKEQ. The CDR3 is made up of 14 amino acids. Trimming at V came to 1 base and at J to 6 bases, leaving 4 bases not matched to a gene. This CDR3 is CASSQGRGYDTQYF. The CDR3 DNA is TGTGCCAGCAGCCAAGGCAGGGGGTATGATACGCAGTATTTT.

This chain links TRBV28 with TRBJ2-3; D gene ambiguous. Germline CDR1 reads MDHEN; CDR2 reads SYDVKM. This CDR3 contains 15 residues. The V end was cut by 0 bases, the J end by 6 bases, with 13 bases between. The CDR3 here is CASSLCEITADTQYF. CDR3 nucleotides: TGTGCCAGCAGTTTATGCGAGATAACGGCGGATACGCAGTATTTT.